The 20 T cell receptor beta chains below were found in one sample sequenced in a study of shared clonotypes between healthy human individuals (dated by TCRdb to the early 2020s). To prepare the library, the immunoSEQ multiplex PCR assay was applied. In TCRdb, the immuneACCESS table is reduced to in-frame sequences with V and J assigned. These tables do not hold every clone; where another copy was compared, an unresolved V gene accounts for under half, and the others remain unexplained. The sample includes hundreds of thousands of clones, with less than 80% observed a single time. The ten largest clonotypes hold around 1.8% of the sample. Source material: memory CD4+ T cells sorted from blood. The sample's cell subset or site, from its label and the paper: CD45RA-negative fraction. Receptor source: a woman in her thirties in good health.

The V and J genes are TRBV28 and TRBJ1-2; D unresolved. The CDR3 contains 15 residues. Germline assignment: CDR1 MDHEN and CDR2 SYDVKM. V dropped 1 base and J dropped 5 bases, with 14 bases sitting between them. In nucleotides, the CDR3 is TGTGCCAGCAGTTTATTAAATCCCGACAAGTATGGCTACACCTTC. Its protein is CASSLLNPDKYGYTF.

The chain couples TRBV7-2 to TRBJ1-1; a possible D gene is TRBD1 (5 bases). This CDR3 spans 15 amino acids. From germline, CDR1 is SGHTA and CDR2 FQGNSA. V was pared by 5 bases and J by 1 base, with 14 bases between. CDR3 protein: CASSPRGVGNTEAFF. CDR3 nucleotide sequence: TGTGCCAGCAGCCCACGAGGGGTGGGGAACACTGAAGCTTTCTTT. The complete variable domain, with remaining parts taken from reference TRBV7-2 and TRBJ1-1, reads GAGVSQSPSNKVTEKGKDVELRCDPISGHTALYWYRQSLGQGLEFLIYFQGNSAPDKSGLPSDRFSAERTGGSVSTLTIQRTQQEDSAVYLCASSPRGVGNTEAFFGQGTRLTVV.

This chain links TRBV5-1 with TRBJ2-3, with D perhaps TRBD1 (5 bases). The V end lost 0 bases, the J end lost 5 bases, and 19 bases lay between the germline ends. Germline CDR1 and CDR2: SGHRS and YFSETQ. This CDR3 spans 17 amino acids. CDR3 in amino acids: CASSLAFTAAQGDTQYF. CDR3 nucleotides: TGCGCCAGCAGCTTGGCGTTTACAGCCGCCCAGGGAGATACGCAGTATTTT.

The chain employs TRBV5-4 and TRBJ2-7; 9 nucleotides line up with TRBD2. This CDR3 region has 14 residues. Trimming took 4 bases from V and 2 from J; bases not matched to a gene: 4. CDR1 and CDR2 from the germline V gene are SGHNT and YYREEE (reference sequence). CDR3 sequence reads: CASSLTSGPYEQYF. DNA of the CDR3: TGTGCCAGCAGCCTCACTAGCGGGCCCTACGAGCAGTACTTC. Filled out from reference TRBV5-4 and TRBJ2-7, the complete variable domain reads ETGVTQSPTHLIKTRGQQVTLRCSSQSGHNTVSWYQQALGQGPQFIFQYYREEENGRGNFPPRFSGLQFPNYSSELNVNALELDDSALYLCASSLTSGPYEQYFGPGTRLTVT.

This sequence joins TRBV5-1 and TRBJ2-7; no reliable D call. Per the germline V gene, CDR1 is SGHRS and CDR2 is YFSETQ. The CDR3 runs 14 residues. V dropped 4 bases and J dropped 2 bases, with 13 bases sitting between them. The CDR3 is CASSAERPPYEQYF. CDR3 DNA: TGCGCCAGCAGCGCTGAACGGCCCCCCTACGAGCAGTACTTC. The variable domain in full, completed from reference TRBV5-1 and TRBJ2-7, reads KAGVTQTPRYLIKTRGQQVTLSCSPISGHRSVSWYQQTPGQGLQFLFEYFSETQRNKGNFPGRFSGRQFSNSRSEMNVSTLELGDSALYLCASSAERPPYEQYFGPGTRLTVT.

The rearrangement joins TRBV5-4 to TRBJ1-1; D might be TRBD1 (5 bases). CDR1 and CDR2 from the germline V gene are SGHNT and YYREEE (reference sequence). Deletions cut 4 bases from V and 2 bases from J, with 9 bases between. CDR3 length equals 13 residues. As DNA, the CDR3 is TGTGCCAGCAGCGCGACAGCCAACACTGAAGCTTTCTTT. Translated, it gives CASSATANTEAFF. The complete variable domain, with remaining parts taken from reference TRBV5-4 and TRBJ1-1, reads ETGVTQSPTHLIKTRGQQVTLRCSSQSGHNTVSWYQQALGQGPQFIFQYYREEENGRGNFPPRFSGLQFPNYSSELNVNALELDDSALYLCASSATANTEAFFGQGTRLTVV.

The CDR3 nucleotides are TGTGCCTGGAGTGTTCGAAGGGTCGAGACCCAGTACTTC. Encoded protein: CAWSVRRVETQYF. The rearrangement uses TRBV30 and TRBJ2-5, with no clear D. Germline CDR1 and CDR2: GTSNPN and SVGIG (reference sequence). Trimming pared 0 bases from V and 5 bases from J, leaving 10 bases between. The length of the CDR3 is 13 residues.

V is TRBV5-4 and J is TRBJ2-1, with TRBD2 identical over 10 bases. From germline, CDR1 is SGHNT and CDR2 YYREEE (reference sequence). The CDR3 is 16 amino acids. V lost 4 bases to trimming and J lost 5 bases; unmatched junction nucleotides: 9. As DNA, the CDR3 is TGTGCCAGCAGCCCCCCGCTTGGACTAGCGGACAATGAGCAGTTCTTC. This encodes CASSPPLGLADNEQFF.

V gene TRBV5-1 combines with J gene TRBJ2-7, with a possible D match to TRBD1 (5 bases). Germline V CDR1 and CDR2: SGHRS, YFSETQ. The CDR3 sequence is 13 residues long. Trimming took off 2 bases at V and 5 bases at J, with 11 bases between the two ends. CDR3 sequence reads: CASSLQDANEQYF. In DNA, the CDR3 is TGCGCCAGCAGCTTACAGGACGCGAACGAGCAGTACTTC.

The CDR3 DNA follows: TGTGCCAGCAGGCCTAGCGGGAGCGATGAGCAGTTCTTC. Translated, it gives CASRPSGSDEQFF. This chain connects TRBV2 to TRBJ2-1, with 10 nucleotides matching TRBD2. CDR1 is SNHLY, CDR2 FYNNEI, per germline. J lost 8 bases, V lost 6 bases, and 4 bases had no gene match. CDR3 length equals 13 residues.

V and J are TRBV10-3 and TRBJ1-5, with a tentative D call TRBD1 (6 bases). The length of the CDR3 is 14 residues. V was clipped by 1 base and J by 11 bases, with 15 bases between them. Germline-derived CDR1 and CDR2 are ENHRY and SYGVKD. The CDR3 region has the DNA TGTGCCATCAGTGAGTGGGAAGGGCCAGGGGCCCAGCATTTT. This codes for CAISEWEGPGAQHF.

The chain carries TRBV28 and TRBJ2-1; D call uncertain. This CDR3 comprises 14 residues. Germline CDR1 reads MDHEN; CDR2 reads SYDVKM. The V gene lost 2 bases and the J gene lost 1 base, with 6 bases spanning the gap. CDR3 coding DNA: TGTGCCAGCAGTTTACATGGGTCCTACAATGAGCAGTTCTTC. Its protein is CASSLHGSYNEQFF. The variable domain in full, with the rest retrieved from reference TRBV28 and TRBJ2-1, is DVKVTQSSRYLVKRTGEKVFLECVQDMDHENMFWYRQDPGLGLRLIYFSYDVKMKEKGDIPEGYSVSREKKERFSLILESASTNQTSMYLCASSLHGSYNEQFFGPGTRLTVL.

The chain combines TRBV4-1 with TRBJ1-5; no firm D call. The V gene lost 0 bases and the J gene lost 3 bases, with 15 bases spanning the gap. CDR3 size: 17 residues. The germline CDR1 and CDR2 sequences are MGHRA and YSYEKL. This chain's CDR3 is CASSQDLGNNFNQPQHF. CDR3 in DNA: TGCGCCAGCAGCCAAGATCTTGGCAACAATTTCAATCAGCCCCAGCATTTT.

The rearrangement links TRBV19 to TRBJ1-2; 7 nucleotides line up with TRBD1. Trimming cost V 6 bases and J 6 bases; bases outside gene matches: 16. The CDR3 extends over 16 amino acids. CDR1 and CDR2 from the germline V gene are LNHDA and SQIVND (reference sequence). This chain's CDR3 is CASRSSPSTGSNGYTF. In nucleotides, the CDR3 is TGTGCCAGTAGATCCAGTCCTTCGACAGGGAGTAATGGCTACACCTTC.

The count of this clone is one. V and J are TRBV28 and TRBJ2-5; 9 positions agree with TRBD1. J lost 2 bases, V lost 7 bases, and 11 bases had no gene match. CDR3 size: 16 residues. Looked up from germline, CDR1 is MDHEN and CDR2 is SYDVKM. The CDR3 loop is CASNPRGTGPQETQYF. CDR3 sequence (DNA): TGTGCCAGCAACCCCCGGGGGACAGGGCCTCAAGAGACCCAGTACTTC. Together with reference TRBV28 and TRBJ2-5, the CDR3 gives the full variable domain: DVKVTQSSRYLVKRTGEKVFLECVQDMDHENMFWYRQDPGLGLRLIYFSYDVKMKEKGDIPEGYSVSREKKERFSLILESASTNQTSMYLCASNPRGTGPQETQYFGPGTRLLVL.

The J gene is TRBJ2-2, the V gene TRBV28; D uncertain. The germline gives CDR1 MDHEN, CDR2 SYDVKM. V lost 10 bases and J 2 bases, leaving 14 bases between the germline ends. The CDR3 has 14 residues. The CDR3 nucleotides read TGTGCCACCAAACTTGGGCAAAACACCGGGGAGCTGTTTTTT. Translation gives CATKLGQNTGELFF.

The chain links TRBV4-2 to TRBJ2-1; the match to TRBD2 covers 8 bases. The V gene end was trimmed by 4 bases and the J gene end by 10 bases; junction bases not matched to a gene: 3. This CDR3 has 12 residues. In germline, CDR1 is LGHNA, CDR2 YNFKEQ. This chain's CDR3 is CASSPIAGEQFF. CDR3 nucleotide sequence: TGTGCCAGCAGCCCCATAGCGGGGGAGCAGTTCTTC.

This clone was found many times. CDR3 in amino acids: CASSRPGAGGETQYF. The CDR3 DNA sequence: TGTGCCAGCAGTCGCCCCGGGGCAGGCGGGGAGACCCAGTACTTC. The chain joins TRBV28 to TRBJ2-5; either TRBD1 or TRBD2 may supply D (5 bases each). Trimming shortened V by 5 bases and J by 5 bases, and 18 bases separated the two germline ends. CDR1 MDHEN and CDR2 SYDVKM come from the germline V gene. This CDR3 is 15 amino acids long.

The V call is TRBV28, the J call TRBJ2-1; 11 positions agree with TRBD2. J lost 10 bases, V lost 2 bases, and 7 bases had no gene match. The CDR3 runs 15 residues. Germline lookup yields CDR1 MDHEN and CDR2 SYDVKM. The CDR3 region is CASSLIAGGSGEQFF. The DNA for the CDR3 is TGTGCCAGCAGTTTAATAGCGGGAGGGTCTGGCGAGCAGTTCTTC.

Regarding this clone: This sample includes further DNA sequences coding for the same CDR3. The chain couples TRBV5-1 to TRBJ2-7, with 11 bases fitting TRBD2. V lost 2 bases and J lost 0; bases outside the gene matches: 7. The length of the CDR3 is 17 residues. Germline V lookup: CDR1 SGHRS, CDR2 YFSETQ. The CDR3 region has the DNA TGCGCCAGCAGCTTAAAGGGGACTAGCGGTTACTCCTACGAGCAGTACTTC. Translation: CASSLKGTSGYSYEQYF. Combining the CDR3 with reference TRBV5-1 and TRBJ2-7 gives the whole variable domain KAGVTQTPRYLIKTRGQQVTLSCSPISGHRSVSWYQQTPGQGLQFLFEYFSETQRNKGNFPGRFSGRQFSNSRSEMNVSTLELGDSALYLCASSLKGTSGYSYEQYFGPGTRLTVT.